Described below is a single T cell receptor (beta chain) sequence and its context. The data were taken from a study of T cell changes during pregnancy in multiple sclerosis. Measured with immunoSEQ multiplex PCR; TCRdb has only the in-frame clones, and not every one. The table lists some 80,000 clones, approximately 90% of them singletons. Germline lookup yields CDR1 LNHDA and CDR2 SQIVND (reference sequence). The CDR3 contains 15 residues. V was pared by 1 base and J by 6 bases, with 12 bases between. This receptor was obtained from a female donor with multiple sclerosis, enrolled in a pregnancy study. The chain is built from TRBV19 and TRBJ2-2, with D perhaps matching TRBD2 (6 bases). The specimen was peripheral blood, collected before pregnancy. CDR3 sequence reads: CASSIGDWEAGELFF. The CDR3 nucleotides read TGTGCCAGTAGTATAGGGGATTGGGAGGCCGGGGAGCTGTTTTTT.